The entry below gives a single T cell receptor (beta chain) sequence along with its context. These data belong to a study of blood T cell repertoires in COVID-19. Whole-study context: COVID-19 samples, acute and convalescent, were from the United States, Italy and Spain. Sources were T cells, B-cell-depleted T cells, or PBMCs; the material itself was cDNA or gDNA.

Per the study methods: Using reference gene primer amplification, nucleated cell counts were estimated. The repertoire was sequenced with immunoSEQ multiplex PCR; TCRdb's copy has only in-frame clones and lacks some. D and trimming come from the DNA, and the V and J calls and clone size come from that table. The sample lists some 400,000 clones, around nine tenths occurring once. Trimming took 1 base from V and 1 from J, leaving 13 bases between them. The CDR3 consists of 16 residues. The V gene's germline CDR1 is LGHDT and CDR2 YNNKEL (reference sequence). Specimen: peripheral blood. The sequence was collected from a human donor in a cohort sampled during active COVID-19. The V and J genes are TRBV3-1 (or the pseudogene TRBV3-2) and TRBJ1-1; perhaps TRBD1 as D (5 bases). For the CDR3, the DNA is TGTGCCAGCAGCCAAGCCCAGACAGCAAGGAACACTGAAGCTTTCTTT. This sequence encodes CASSQAQTARNTEAFF.